Given below is one T cell receptor (beta chain) in context. As yet, its antigen is unknown. This entry comes from a study of blood T cells in healthy people across ages. Germline V lookup: CDR1 GTSNPN, CDR2 SVGIG (reference sequence). The length of the CDR3 is 13 residues. With 8 bases removed from V and 1 base from J, the gap between germline ends came to 9 bases. General study results and limits: Roughly linear declines in TCR beta diversity per million T cells occurred with age.

For the second PCR, which ran for about 7 to 11 cycles, a sample-barcoded 5' primer and a J-beta primer mix were used. Researchers report that each sample yielded at least 3 million CDR3-containing paired-end reads. TCRdb called the 5' RACE reads again in MiXCR, with one record for every CDR3 protein. The data show approximately 820,000 distinct CDR3 sequences, 40% to 50% seen once. This TCR was sampled from a man in his fifties or sixties in good health. The chain couples TRBV30 to TRBJ2-6; D is unclear. Material for sequencing was blood. The CDR3: CAMDRSGANVLTF. In nucleotides, the CDR3 is TGTGCCATGGACCGATCTGGGGCCAACGTCCTGACTTTC.